These 23 T cell receptor beta chains share one sample of origin, sequenced in a study of follicular helper T cells after annual influenza vaccination. Clones were read by immunoSEQ multiplex PCR, and TCRdb kept only the in-frame ones, dropping some. The repertoire has 4,000 to 5,500 clones, over 80% of them found once; the top ten carry approximately 1%. Indicated time point: 2015-2016 season, 7 days after influenza vaccination. Sequenced here: CXCR5+ CD38- circulating T follicular helper cells from blood, sampled 7 days after influenza vaccination. Specified subset: circulating Tfh, non-naive CD4+CXCR5+PD-1+ (ICOS+CD38+ or ICOS-CD38-). Receptor source: an adult who received the influenza vaccine.

This clone showed up just a few times. The chain is built from TRBV7-9 and TRBJ2-7; D not certain. V was clipped by 0 bases and J by 5 bases, with 8 bases between them. The CDR3 is made up of 13 amino acids. Germline V CDR1 and CDR2: SEHNR, FQNEAQ (reference sequence). The CDR3 protein is CASSLAGSNEQYF. Here the CDR3 DNA reads TGTGCCAGCAGCTTAGCAGGGTCTAACGAGCAGTACTTC.

There are a few counts of this clone. The chain uses TRBV4-2 and TRBJ2-7; weak D call: TRBD2 (5 bases). Germline CDR1 and CDR2: LGHNA and YNFKEQ. This CDR3 is 14 amino acids long. V was pared by 4 bases and J by 2 bases, with 12 bases between. The CDR3 DNA sequence: TGTGCCAGCAGCCCTCGGACTTTCCCCTACGAGCAGTACTTC. Amino acids: CASSPRTFPYEQYF.

The chain employs TRBV7-2 and TRBJ2-5, with D hard to call. Trimming took 5 bases from V and 3 from J, leaving 10 bases between them. CDR3 size: 13 residues. CDR1 and CDR2 from the germline V gene are SGHTA and FQGNSA. CDR3 coding DNA: TGTGCCAGCAGCCTACGACTGGAAGAGACCCAGTACTTC. It encodes CASSLRLEETQYF.

This clone was seen only once. This rearrangement joins TRBV2 to TRBJ1-2, with a tentative D call TRBD1 (5 bases). This CDR3 has 14 amino acids. CDR1 is SNHLY, CDR2 FYNNEI, per germline. The ends were cut back, 10 bases at V and 6 bases at J, with 21 bases in the middle. CDR3 sequence (DNA): TGTGCCACCAGAGGCAGGGAGGGATTAAATGGCTACACCTTC. Residues: CATRGREGLNGYTF.

The chain links TRBV7-2 to TRBJ1-1, with D unclear. Trimming pared 3 bases from V and 1 base from J, leaving 6 bases between. Germline V CDR1 and CDR2: SGHTA, FQGNSA. This CDR3 contains 13 residues. This CDR3 reads CASSFGRNTEAFF. The DNA for the CDR3 is TGTGCCAGCAGCTTTGGCAGGAACACTGAAGCTTTCTTT.

The V and J genes are TRBV7-9 and TRBJ1-4, with 9 bases fitting TRBD1. Germline loops: CDR1 SEHNR, CDR2 FQNEAQ (reference sequence). Losses at the gene ends were 5 bases for V and 8 bases for J; bases not matched to a gene: 6. The CDR3 has 14 amino acids. As DNA, the CDR3 is TGTGCCAGCAGCCGGACAGGGGACGGGGAAAAACTGTTTTTT. It encodes CASSRTGDGEKLFF.

The chain couples TRBV5-8 to TRBJ1-6; TRBD1 agrees at 9 bases. Germline CDR1 is SGHTS and CDR2 is YDEGEE. The CDR3 runs 19 residues. The ends lost 4 bases at V and 0 bases at J; junction bases unmatched: 11. The CDR3 loop is CASSGMDRGLSSYNSPLHF. CDR3 coding DNA: TGTGCCAGCAGCGGAATGGACAGGGGACTTAGCTCCTATAATTCACCCCTCCACTTT.

The V call is TRBV9, the J call TRBJ2-3; 10 nucleotides line up with TRBD2. Germline CDR1 and CDR2: SGDLS and YYNGEE. Trimming cost V 0 bases and J 1 base; bases outside gene matches: 2. The CDR3 is 16 residues long. CDR3 DNA: TGTGCCAGCAGCGTAGGTACTAGCGGGGGCACAGATACGCAGTATTTT. Residues: CASSVGTSGGTDTQYF.

This chain joins TRBV25-1 and TRBJ1-4, with 8 bases that match TRBD1. The CDR3 is made up of 14 amino acids. Germline lookup yields CDR1 MGHDK and CDR2 SYGVNS. The junction had 6 bases not matched to a gene; V was cut back by 4 bases and J by 8 bases. In nucleotides, the CDR3 is TGTGCCAGCAGTGTCCAGGGGGCCCGGGAAAAACTGTTTTTT. Translated: CASSVQGAREKLFF.

The V gene is TRBV19, the J gene TRBJ1-1; D is ambiguous. Trimming removed 3 bases at V and 8 bases at J, with 16 bases between. Germline CDR1 and CDR2: LNHDA and SQIVND (reference sequence). The CDR3 has 14 amino acids. The CDR3 loop is CASSIPPFGPEAFF. The CDR3 DNA follows: TGTGCCAGTAGTATTCCCCCCTTCGGTCCCGAAGCTTTCTTT.

The chain combines TRBV19 with TRBJ2-5; D perhaps matches TRBD2 (6 bases). V lost 6 bases and J 3 bases, leaving 14 bases between the germline ends. CDR3 size: 14 residues. Germline-derived CDR1 and CDR2 are LNHDA and SQIVND (reference sequence). The CDR3 bases are TGTGCCAGTAGCCCGCGACGACTAGAAGAGACCCAGTACTTC. Amino acid sequence: CASSPRRLEETQYF.

The chain recombines TRBV5-4 with TRBJ1-1; D call uncertain. Germline V lookup: CDR1 SGHNT, CDR2 YYREEE (reference sequence). V lost 5 bases to trimming and J lost 1 base, with 12 bases between them. The CDR3 is 14 amino acids. CDR3 DNA: TGTGCCAGCAGTCAATCGTGGGGGAACACTGAAGCTTTCTTT. Translation: CASSQSWGNTEAFF. The full variable domain, its missing parts supplied by reference TRBV5-4 and TRBJ1-1, is ETGVTQSPTHLIKTRGQQVTLRCSSQSGHNTVSWYQQALGQGPQFIFQYYREEENGRGNFPPRFSGLQFPNYSSELNVNALELDDSALYLCASSQSWGNTEAFFGQGTRLTVV.

CDR3 sequence: CASSFGQGGQETQYF. CDR3 coding DNA: TGTGCCAGCAGCTTTGGACAGGGGGGGCAAGAGACCCAGTACTTC. J is TRBJ2-5 and V is TRBV11-2, with TRBD1 identical over 10 bases. V shed 3 bases, J shed 2 bases, and the junction held 3 bases outside the gene matches. Germline-derived CDR1 and CDR2 are SGHAT and FQNNGV. The length of the CDR3 is 15 residues.

The J gene is TRBJ1-5, the V gene TRBV18; TRBD1 might be the D (5 bases). Trimming left V 1 base short and J 1 base short, with 8 bases between. Germline V CDR1 and CDR2: KGHSH, LQKENI. The CDR3 sequence is 15 residues long. The CDR3 loop is CASSPLGGSNQPQHF. In nucleotides, the CDR3 is TGTGCCAGCTCACCACTTGGGGGGAGCAATCAGCCCCAGCATTTT.

The chain uses TRBV5-4 and TRBJ1-2; perhaps TRBD1 as D (6 bases). The germline gives CDR1 SGHNT, CDR2 YYREEE (reference sequence). The CDR3 has 15 residues. Deletions cut 1 base from V and 7 bases from J, with 17 bases between. The CDR3 coding sequence is TGTGCCAGCAGCTTGCGGGCGGGGGGCGTCGGTGGCTACACCTTC. Its protein product is CASSLRAGGVGGYTF. Filled out from reference TRBV5-4 and TRBJ1-2, the complete variable domain reads ETGVTQSPTHLIKTRGQQVTLRCSSQSGHNTVSWYQQALGQGPQFIFQYYREEENGRGNFPPRFSGLQFPNYSSELNVNALELDDSALYLCASSLRAGGVGGYTFGSGTRLTVV.

The chain carries TRBV6-6 and TRBJ1-1, with D maybe TRBD1 (6 bases). The germline gives CDR1 MNHNY, CDR2 SVGAGI (reference sequence). V dropped 6 bases and J dropped 0 bases, with 17 bases sitting between them. The CDR3 has 16 residues. The CDR3 region has the DNA TGTGCCAGCAGAATCGTCCAGGGGAGGATGAACACTGAAGCTTTCTTT. It specifies CASRIVQGRMNTEAFF.

The J gene is TRBJ2-1, the V gene TRBV7-3; 10 nucleotides match TRBD2. J lost 9 bases, V lost 5 bases, and 13 bases had no gene match. CDR1 SGHTA and CDR2 FQGTGA come from the germline V gene. This CDR3 comprises 16 residues. The CDR3 spells CASSPSQRGGLAEQFF. The CDR3 DNA reads TGTGCCAGCAGCCCGTCACAGCGGGGGGGCCTTGCTGAGCAGTTCTTC.

This chain connects TRBV7-2 to TRBJ1-4; 7 positions agree with TRBD1. V lost 7 bases and J lost 2; bases outside the gene matches: 7. Germline loops: CDR1 SGHTA, CDR2 FQGNSA. CDR3 length: 15 residues. In DNA form, the CDR3 reads TGTGCCAGCATGCGACAACAGGGGACTAATGAAAAACTGTTTTTT. It yields the protein CASMRQQGTNEKLFF.

The V gene is TRBV6-1, the J gene TRBJ2-1; D call uncertain. From germline, CDR1 is MNHNS and CDR2 SASEGT. The CDR3 runs to 11 residues. V lost 7 bases and J 8 bases, leaving 9 bases between the germline ends. The CDR3 region is CASIEWDEQFF. The DNA for the CDR3 is TGTGCCAGCATCGAGTGGGATGAGCAGTTCTTC.

The chain uses TRBV4-3 and TRBJ1-5; 8 nucleotides agree with TRBD1. The CDR3 is 17 residues long. Germline V lookup: CDR1 LGHNA, CDR2 YSLEER. The V and J ends lost 1 base and 4 bases, in that order; junction bases with no gene match: 9. The chain's CDR3 is CASSQGVGQGGNQPQHF. CDR3 DNA sequence: TGCGCCAGCAGCCAAGGTGTAGGACAGGGAGGTAATCAGCCCCAGCATTTT.

CDR3 region: CASSEVGRSTVPLHF. The CDR3 nucleotides are TGTGCCAGCAGCGAAGTGGGGCGTTCTACAGTCCCCCTCCACTTT. V gene TRBV7-2 combines with J gene TRBJ1-6, with D perhaps matching TRBD1 (5 bases). CDR3 length equals 15 residues. V was cut by 5 bases and J by 13 bases, with 21 bases left in between. The germline CDR1 and CDR2 sequences are SGHTA and FQGNSA.

The rearrangement links TRBV7-6 to TRBJ2-1; 14 bases match TRBD2. Germline V gives CDR1 SGHVS, CDR2 FNYEAQ. The CDR3 consists of 17 residues. Losses at the gene ends were 2 bases for V and 12 bases for J; bases not matched to a gene: 12. The CDR3: CASSLRPGTSGGIGQFF. In DNA form, the CDR3 reads TGTGCCAGCAGCTTACGCCCGGGGACTAGCGGGGGTATAGGGCAGTTCTTC.

The V gene is TRBV14, the J gene TRBJ1-1; D is uncertain. The V gene lost 4 bases and the J gene lost 4 bases, with 13 bases spanning the gap. Germline V gene sequence: CDR1 SGHDN, CDR2 FVKESK. The CDR3 spans 14 residues. CDR3: CASSPAGESTEAFF. As DNA, the CDR3 is TGTGCCAGCAGCCCAGCTGGGGAGAGCACTGAAGCTTTCTTT.